The 32 T cell receptor beta chains below come from one sample, sequenced in a study of OX40 agonist ivuxolimab in advanced cancers. Here immunoSEQ multiplex PCR was the method, and the copy in TCRdb shows in-frame clones only, minus some. Of 73,000 or so clones listed, 80% to 90% were seen once; the top ten hold 0.75%. The sequencing here drew on CD4+ or CD8+ T cells sorted from blood, taken in a trial of the OX40 agonist ivuxolimab. Source of these receptors: an adult with an advanced solid tumor such as melanoma, head and neck, liver or kidney cancer.

The J gene is TRBJ1-1, the V gene TRBV19, with 7 bases fitting TRBD1. With V trimmed by 1 base and J by 0 bases, 5 bases remained unmatched. Germline loops: CDR1 LNHDA, CDR2 SQIVND (reference sequence). CDR3 size: 16 residues. The CDR3 region has the DNA TGTGCCAGTAGTATAGGCACAGGGGTTTTGAACACTGAAGCTTTCTTT. It yields the protein CASSIGTGVLNTEAFF.

J is TRBJ2-7 and V is TRBV6-1, with 9 bases matching TRBD1. V was pared by 4 bases and J by 0 bases, with 4 bases of the junction left unmatched. This CDR3 contains 15 residues. Germline CDR1 and CDR2: MNHNS and SASEGT. The CDR3: CASSVGQGPSYEQYF. The DNA of the CDR3 is TGTGCCAGCAGTGTAGGACAGGGGCCCTCCTACGAGCAGTACTTC.

V is TRBV7-9 and J is TRBJ2-3; 9 bases align to TRBD2. The CDR3 length is 17 residues. Looked up from germline, CDR1 is SEHNR and CDR2 is FQNEAQ (reference sequence). J lost 3 bases, V lost 3 bases, and 10 bases had no gene match. The CDR3 bases are TGTGCCAGCAGCTTGGGGGCCGGGACTAGCAGAACAGATACGCAGTATTTT. This gives the protein CASSLGAGTSRTDTQYF.

Concerning this clone itself: The junction departs from germline at one end; a sequencing error may be responsible. This chain uses TRBV6-4 with TRBJ1-6; D remains unclear. Germline V lookup: CDR1 MRHNA, CDR2 SNTAGT. The CDR3 extends over 14 amino acids. CDR3 sequence reads: CASSDFSLGSPLHF. In DNA form, the CDR3 reads TGTGCCAGCAGCGACTTTTCACTCGGATCACCCCTCCACTTT.

CDR3 in amino acids: CASSPASGTSGMRGTGELFF. The DNA of the CDR3 is TGTGCCAGCAGCCCAGCCTCTGGGACTAGCGGCATGAGGGGGACCGGGGAGCTGTTTTTT. The chain uses TRBV7-6 and TRBJ2-2, with 11 bases aligning to TRBD2. The CDR3 sequence is 20 residues long. J lost 5 bases, V lost 5 bases, and 19 bases had no gene match. CDR1 and CDR2 (germline): SGHVS, FNYEAQ.

The chain joins TRBV2 to TRBJ1-1; 9 positions match TRBD1. The CDR3 loop spans 14 amino acids. The germline CDR1 and CDR2 sequences are SNHLY and FYNNEI. V lost 4 bases, J lost 4 bases, and 4 bases stayed unmatched. The chain's CDR3 is CASSGRQGGTEAFF. The CDR3 DNA sequence: TGTGCCAGCAGTGGAAGACAGGGGGGCACTGAAGCTTTCTTT.

This clone was detected only once. V gene TRBV5-4 combines with J gene TRBJ1-1, with unresolved D. This CDR3 has 17 residues. CDR1 and CDR2 from the germline V gene are SGHNT and YYREEE (reference sequence). V dropped 5 bases and J dropped 0 bases, with 20 bases sitting between them. The CDR3 is CASRLPLGREMNTEAFF. The CDR3 DNA reads as TGTGCCAGCAGGCTCCCCCTTGGACGAGAGATGAACACTGAAGCTTTCTTT.

The chain has TRBV7-2 and TRBJ2-5, with D possibly TRBD2 on 7 matching bases. The CDR3 has 11 amino acids. V lost 5 bases and J lost 9, with 10 bases in between. Germline lookup yields CDR1 SGHTA and CDR2 FQGNSA. Here the CDR3 DNA reads TGTGCCAGCAGCCAAGGGGGGGCCCAGTACTTC. Translation: CASSQGGAQYF. Together with reference TRBV7-2 and TRBJ2-5, the CDR3 gives the full variable domain: GAGVSQSPSNKVTEKGKDVELRCDPISGHTALYWYRQSLGQGLEFLIYFQGNSAPDKSGLPSDRFSAERTGGSVSTLTIQRTQQEDSAVYLCASSQGGAQYFGPGTRLLVL.

This chain uses TRBV9 with TRBJ2-5; 14 positions agree with TRBD2. In germline, CDR1 is SGDLS, CDR2 YYNGEE. The V gene end was trimmed by 3 bases and the J gene end by 5 bases; junction bases not matched to a gene: 6. The CDR3 contains 16 residues. As DNA, the CDR3 is TGTGCCAGCAGCGCGGGACTAGCGGGGGCAGGGGAGACCCAGTACTTC. It encodes CASSAGLAGAGETQYF.

The rearrangement links TRBV6-5 to TRBJ2-7, with 11 bases aligning to TRBD2. The CDR3 runs to 15 residues. Germline-derived CDR1 and CDR2 are MNHEY and SVGAGI. The V segment lost 5 bases and the J segment 1 base; nucleotides outside the gene matches: 4. As DNA, the CDR3 is TGTGCCAGCAGTCCTAGCGGGGGGCTTTCCTACGAGCAGTACTTC. Its translation is CASSPSGGLSYEQYF.

V gene TRBV18 combines with J gene TRBJ1-3; 7 bases match TRBD1. This CDR3 contains 17 residues. Germline loops: CDR1 KGHSH, CDR2 LQKENI. The J segment lost 0 bases and the V segment lost 3 bases, leaving 8 bases of the junction unmatched. The CDR3 nucleotides are TGTGCCAGCTCACCCCTGGGGACAGTCGACTCTGGAAACACCATATATTTT. Its translation: CASSPLGTVDSGNTIYF. Using reference TRBV18 and TRBJ1-3 for the parts outside the CDR3, the full variable domain is NAGVMQNPRHLVRRRGQEARLRCSPMKGHSHVYWYRQLPEEGLKFMVYLQKENIIDESGMPKERFSAEFPKEGPSILRIQQVVRGDSAAYFCASSPLGTVDSGNTIYFGEGSWLTVV.

The V call is TRBV5-1, the J call TRBJ2-3; D uncertain. Germline CDR1 and CDR2: SGHRS and YFSETQ. Trimming stripped 3 bases from V and 4 bases from J, with 9 bases between. This CDR3 has 13 residues. DNA of the CDR3: TGCGCCAGCAGCTCCACAAGGGCAGATACGCAGTATTTT. This encodes CASSSTRADTQYF.

CDR3 amino acids: CASRVDRGYTGELFF. CDR3 nucleotide sequence: TGTGCCAGCAGGGTGGACAGGGGGTACACCGGGGAGCTGTTTTTT. This chain links TRBV6-1 with TRBJ2-2, with 10 bases matching TRBD1. The trim removed 6 bases at V and 3 bases at J, leaving 4 bases unmatched. Germline loops: CDR1 MNHNS, CDR2 SASEGT. The CDR3 has 15 amino acids.

The chain joins TRBV5-1 to TRBJ2-7, with 8 positions matching TRBD1. With 5 bases clipped from V and 3 bases from J, the junction kept 4 bases outside the gene matches. The CDR3 consists of 13 residues. Germline CDR1 reads SGHRS; CDR2 reads YFSETQ. The DNA for the CDR3 is TGCGCCAGCAGTCTAACAGGGGGCTACGAGCAGTACTTC. Protein sequence: CASSLTGGYEQYF.

The chain couples TRBV5-1 to TRBJ2-2, with 11 bases that match TRBD2. This CDR3 is built from 15 residues. V shed 4 bases, J shed 5 bases, and the junction held 4 bases outside the gene matches. Germline V gene data show CDR1 as SGHRS and CDR2 as YFSETQ. CDR3 DNA sequence: TGCGCCAGCAGCCCGACTAGCGGGAAGACCGGGGAGCTGTTTTTT. It codes for CASSPTSGKTGELFF. The full variable domain, in which reference TRBV5-1 and TRBJ2-2 provide the parts outside the CDR3, is KAGVTQTPRYLIKTRGQQVTLSCSPISGHRSVSWYQQTPGQGLQFLFEYFSETQRNKGNFPGRFSGRQFSNSRSEMNVSTLELGDSALYLCASSPTSGKTGELFFGEGSRLTVL.

The J gene is TRBJ2-5, the V gene TRBV7-2; D is unresolved. The CDR3 totals 14 residues. Looked up from germline, CDR1 is SGHTA and CDR2 is FQGNSA. V shed 5 bases and J shed 2 bases, with 12 bases lying between them. The CDR3 reads CASSPTLGQETQYF. CDR3 bases: TGTGCCAGCAGCCCAACCCTTGGGCAAGAGACCCAGTACTTC.

The V gene is TRBV7-9, the J gene TRBJ2-2, with D maybe TRBD1 (6 bases). The CDR3 loop spans 13 amino acids. V dropped 5 bases and J dropped 6 bases, with 10 bases sitting between them. Germline-derived CDR1 and CDR2 are SEHNR and FQNEAQ (reference sequence). The CDR3 here is CASSPGQPGELFF. For the CDR3, the DNA is TGTGCCAGCAGCCCCGGACAGCCCGGGGAGCTGTTTTTT.

J is TRBJ2-5 and V is TRBV30, with TRBD2 as a possible D gene (5 bases). Germline-derived CDR1 and CDR2 are GTSNPN and SVGIG (reference sequence). This CDR3 comprises 15 residues. V was clipped by 2 bases and J by 5 bases, with 18 bases between them. The CDR3, as DNA: TGTGCCTGGAGTACTCCGGGCGGCGGCGGGGAGACCCAGTACTTC. Translation: CAWSTPGGGGETQYF.

V gene TRBV7-2 combines with J gene TRBJ1-5; D is perhaps TRBD1 (6 bases). The length of the CDR3 is 14 residues. Looked up from germline, CDR1 is SGHTA and CDR2 is FQGNSA. The V end lost 5 bases, the J end lost 6 bases, and 14 bases lay between the germline ends. The CDR3 spells CASSPQGGAQPQHF. The DNA of the CDR3 is TGTGCCAGCAGCCCCCAAGGGGGGGCTCAGCCCCAGCATTTT. Combining the CDR3 with reference TRBV7-2 and TRBJ1-5 gives the whole variable domain GAGVSQSPSNKVTEKGKDVELRCDPISGHTALYWYRQSLGQGLEFLIYFQGNSAPDKSGLPSDRFSAERTGGSVSTLTIQRTQQEDSAVYLCASSPQGGAQPQHFGDGTRLSIL.

This clone occurred a few times. The rearrangement links TRBV7-9 to TRBJ2-1; D could derive from TRBD1 or TRBD2 (5 bases each). The CDR3 runs to 14 residues. V dropped 1 base and J dropped 9 bases, with 13 bases sitting between them. The germline V gene has CDR1 SEHNR and CDR2 FQNEAQ (reference sequence). The CDR3 sequence is CASSLGGRIIEQFF. The DNA for the CDR3 is TGTGCCAGCAGCTTAGGGGGACGGATTATTGAGCAGTTCTTC.

The chain recombines TRBV6-5 with TRBJ2-7; TRBD2 matches at 9 bases. J was trimmed by 3 bases and V by 0 bases; bases with no gene match: 0. This CDR3 spans 14 amino acids. Germline V CDR1 and CDR2: MNHEY, SVGAGI. Here the CDR3 reads CASSYSAGGYEQYF. CDR3 in DNA: TGTGCCAGCAGTTACTCAGCGGGAGGCTACGAGCAGTACTTC.

This clone was seen once. The chain uses TRBV7-8 and TRBJ1-5, with D perhaps TRBD1 (5 bases). This CDR3 region has 16 residues. Trimming shortened V by 1 base and J by 6 bases, and 16 bases separated the two germline ends. CDR1 and CDR2 (germline): SGHVS, FQNEAQ. In DNA form, the CDR3 reads TGTGCCAGCAGCTTAGAGGGCAGGGCGACGGGTCAGCCCCAGCATTTT. Its translation: CASSLEGRATGQPQHF. Complete variable domain (other parts from reference TRBV7-8 and TRBJ1-5): GAGVSQSPRYKVAKRGQDVALRCDPISGHVSLFWYQQALGQGPEFLTYFQNEAQLDKSGLPSDRFFAERPEGSVSTLKIQRTQQEDSAVYLCASSLEGRATGQPQHFGDGTRLSIL.

The V call is TRBV5-1, the J call TRBJ2-3; 8 bases align to TRBD2. Trimming at V came to 2 bases and at J to 4 bases, leaving 3 bases not matched to a gene. Germline-derived CDR1 and CDR2 are SGHRS and YFSETQ. The CDR3 runs 14 residues. The CDR3 DNA is TGCGCCAGCAGCTTAGGACTAGCAGCAGATACGCAGTATTTT. Translation gives CASSLGLAADTQYF.

The chain combines TRBV14 with TRBJ1-2, with D perhaps matching TRBD1 (5 bases). The germline V gene has CDR1 SGHDN and CDR2 FVKESK. V was shortened by 5 bases and J by 2 bases, with 9 bases between the two germline ends. The CDR3 is made up of 13 amino acids. In DNA form, the CDR3 reads TGTGCCAGCAGCAAGGGGCAGAACTATGGCTACACCTTC. Translating it yields CASSKGQNYGYTF.

The chain recombines TRBV9 with TRBJ2-1, with D perhaps TRBD2 (5 bases). CDR3 size: 14 residues. V was cut by 3 bases and J by 2 bases, with 9 bases left in between. Germline assignment: CDR1 SGDLS and CDR2 YYNGEE. The CDR3 here is CASSASPTYNEQFF. In DNA form, the CDR3 reads TGTGCCAGCAGCGCTAGCCCTACCTACAATGAGCAGTTCTTC.

The chain carries TRBV7-9 and TRBJ1-1; unclear D gene. Germline assignment: CDR1 SEHNR and CDR2 FQNEAQ (reference sequence). This CDR3 contains 13 residues. Trimming pared 6 bases from V and 3 bases from J, leaving 11 bases between. The CDR3 sequence: CASRRKRDTEAFF. CDR3 bases: TGTGCCAGCAGGCGCAAGAGGGACACTGAAGCTTTCTTT.

This rearrangement joins TRBV10-2 to TRBJ2-3; no definite D call. The germline V gene encodes CDR1 WSHSY and CDR2 SAAADI. The CDR3 totals 13 residues. V lost 1 base to trimming and J lost 6 bases, with 8 bases between them. The CDR3: CASSEFRRDTQYF. CDR3 sequence (DNA): TGCGCCAGCAGTGAGTTCCGTCGGGATACGCAGTATTTT.

This chain joins TRBV11-2 and TRBJ2-7; a possible D gene is TRBD1 (6 bases). Trimming removed 8 bases from V and 4 bases from J, with 9 bases in between. This CDR3 has 11 residues. Germline V gene lookup returns CDR1 SGHAT and CDR2 FQNNGV. CDR3 residues: CASSRGYEQYF. CDR3 nucleotides: TGTGCCAGCTCGAGGGGGTACGAGCAGTACTTC.

The CDR3 DNA follows: TGTGCCAGCAGCCTGACGGACGGCCGGGGGGAGACCCAGTACTTC. This translates into CASSLTDGRGETQYF. The chain uses TRBV5-5 and TRBJ2-5; D is perhaps TRBD2 (6 bases). The V end was cut by 4 bases, the J end by 5 bases, with 18 bases between. Germline CDR1 SGHKS, CDR2 YYEKEE (reference sequence). The CDR3 covers 15 residues.

J is TRBJ1-1 and V is TRBV15; perhaps TRBD1 as D (5 bases). CDR3 length: 14 residues. V was clipped by 4 bases and J by 1 base, with 10 bases between them. Germline loops: CDR1 LNHNV, CDR2 YYDKDF (reference sequence). The CDR3 loop is CATSKTGQNTEAFF. Here the CDR3 DNA reads TGTGCCACCAGCAAAACCGGACAGAACACTGAAGCTTTCTTT.

The genes are TRBV30 and TRBJ2-4; 10 bases are a match to TRBD1. Germline CDR1 GTSNPN, CDR2 SVGIG (reference sequence). The length of the CDR3 is 11 residues. V gave up 5 bases and J gave up 8 bases; unmatched junction bases: 0. The CDR3 DNA follows: TGTGCCTGGGGGACAGGGGACATTCAGTACTTC. As protein: CAWGTGDIQYF. The full variable domain, rest sourced from reference TRBV30 and TRBJ2-4, is SQTIHQWPATLVQPVGSPLSLECTVEGTSNPNLYWYRQAAGRGLQLLFYSVGIGQISSEVPQNLSASRPQDRQFILSSKKLLLSDSGFYLCAWGTGDIQYFGAGTRLSVL.

V is TRBV7-9 and J is TRBJ2-1; D remains unclear. V lost 1 base and J 8 bases, leaving 6 bases between the germline ends. The CDR3 loop spans 12 amino acids. Germline lookup yields CDR1 SEHNR and CDR2 FQNEAQ (reference sequence). The DNA of the CDR3 is TGTGCCAGCAGCTTAGTTGGCCATGAGCAGTTCTTC. It translates to CASSLVGHEQFF.